What follows are 20 T cell receptor beta chains derived from one specimen sequenced in a study of CD8+CD57+ T cells in acquired aplastic anemia. Genomic DNA provided the template from which TCR beta VDJ and CDR3 profiles were obtained. TCRdb re-called the reads through MiXCR, storing one row per CDR3 protein. The repertoire holds about 180,000 distinct CDR3 sequences, with around 63% as singletons. All patients picked for sequencing had shown, by flow cytometry, an expansion of CD8+CD57+ cells. Sequenced material: sorted CD4+, CD8+, or CD8+CD57+ T cells (not recorded which) from PBMCs. The receptors were sampled from a human donor with aplastic anemia.

This clonotype was observed once. This rearrangement joins TRBV19 to TRBJ2-7; possibly TRBD1 or TRBD2 for D (7 bases each). Deletions cut 1 base from V and 7 bases from J, with 17 bases between. The CDR3 extends over 15 amino acids. From germline, CDR1 is LNHDA and CDR2 SQIVND (reference sequence). The CDR3 loop is CASSIGAGGAGEQYF. The CDR3 DNA follows: TGTGCCAGTAGTATAGGAGCAGGGGGGGCGGGGGAGCAGTACTTC.

The chain links TRBV29-1 to TRBJ2-7; 7 bases are a match to TRBD1. Germline V gives CDR1 SQVTM, CDR2 ANQGSEA. V lost 4 bases to trimming and J lost 5 bases; unmatched junction nucleotides: 8. This CDR3 has 13 amino acids. CDR3 coding DNA: TGCAGCGTTGCGACAGGGACCCTTCACGAGCAGTACTTC. Translated, it gives CSVATGTLHEQYF.

The sample holds a few counts of this clonotype. The chain employs TRBV7-2 and TRBJ1-6; TRBD1 is a possible D gene (6 bases). The V gene's germline CDR1 is SGHTA and CDR2 FQGNSA. Trimming pared 2 bases from V and 6 bases from J, leaving 11 bases between. This CDR3 contains 15 residues. CDR3 coding DNA: TGTGCCAGCAGCTTATTTGGACAGCCTAATTCACCCCTCCACTTT. Its protein is CASSLFGQPNSPLHF.

V usage is TRBV20-1 and J usage is TRBJ2-1; tentatively, D is TRBD2 (6 bases). Trimming took off 2 bases at V and 8 bases at J, with 13 bases between the two ends. Germline-derived CDR1 and CDR2 are DFQATT and SNEGSKA (reference sequence). The CDR3 is 13 amino acids. This chain's CDR3 is CSARRESIDEQFF. CDR3 bases: TGCAGTGCTAGACGGGAGTCGATCGATGAGCAGTTCTTC.

V usage is TRBV20-1 and J usage is TRBJ1-1; tentative D call: TRBD1 (6 bases). This CDR3 is 14 amino acids long. Trimming left V 5 bases short and J 1 base short, with 14 bases between. CDR1 and CDR2 (germline): DFQATT, SNEGSKA (reference sequence). The CDR3 region is CSARKGTPNTEAFF. Here the CDR3 DNA reads TGCAGTGCTCGCAAAGGGACACCGAACACTGAAGCTTTCTTT.

The J gene is TRBJ1-5, the V gene TRBV6-5; 11 bases line up with TRBD1. The V gene end was trimmed by 2 bases and the J gene end by 14 bases; junction bases not matched to a gene: 5. CDR3 length: 13 residues. CDR1 and CDR2 (germline): MNHEY, SVGAGI. The chain's CDR3 is CASSYRGGQGEHF. CDR3 nucleotide sequence: TGTGCCAGCAGTTACAGGGGGGGACAGGGGGAGCATTTT.

The chain carries TRBV7-2 and TRBJ2-5; TRBD2 aligns across 11 bases. Per germline, CDR1 SGHTA and CDR2 FQGNSA. This CDR3 spans 14 amino acids. V gave up 5 bases and J gave up 5 bases; unmatched junction bases: 4. CDR3 in DNA: TGTGCCAGCAGCGAAGTAGCGGGAGGGGAGACCCAGTACTTC. This codes for CASSEVAGGETQYF.

This chain uses TRBV2 with TRBJ1-6; D not resolved. CDR3 length: 13 residues. V was trimmed by 5 bases and J by 6 bases, leaving 8 bases between them. Germline V lookup: CDR1 SNHLY, CDR2 FYNNEI. The CDR3 sequence is CASSLRVNSPLHF. In DNA form, the CDR3 reads TGTGCCAGCAGTCTTCGGGTTAATTCACCCCTCCACTTT.

This clonotype was detected many times. This chain connects TRBV2 to TRBJ1-2; 9 nucleotides align to TRBD1. This CDR3 has 15 amino acids. Germline CDR1 reads SNHLY; CDR2 reads FYNNEI. V lost 1 base to trimming and J lost 5 bases; unmatched junction nucleotides: 5. In DNA form, the CDR3 reads TGTGCCAGCAGTGAAGGGACAGGGGTGAGGTATGGCTACACCTTC. Protein sequence: CASSEGTGVRYGYTF.

This clonotype was observed a handful of times. The CDR3, as DNA: TGTGCCAGCAGCTTGGATCGGTACAATGAGCAGTTCTTC. This gives the protein CASSLDRYNEQFF. The chain uses TRBV5-6 and TRBJ2-1, with D hard to call. CDR3 length: 13 residues. V was clipped by 0 bases and J by 4 bases, with 5 bases between them. The germline V gene has CDR1 SGHDT and CDR2 YYEEEE.

This clonotype was observed a single time. The J gene is TRBJ2-3, the V gene TRBV12-3 or TRBV12-4; the D gene is possibly TRBD2 (6 bases). V was cut by 7 bases and J by 2 bases, with 16 bases left in between. This CDR3 comprises 15 residues. The CDR3 is CASMRSGRTTDTQYF. CDR3 DNA: TGTGCCAGCATGAGGTCAGGGAGGACCACAGATACGCAGTATTTT.

Worth noting for this clonotype: The junction differs from germline at one of its ends, possibly a read error. The gene calls are TRBV10-3 and TRBJ2-5, with D perhaps matching TRBD2 (7 bases). The CDR3 length is 13 residues. CDR1 is ENHRY, CDR2 SYGVKD, per germline. The CDR3 DNA sequence: TGTGCCACCAGTGGGGGGGGCGGGGAGACCCAGTACTTC. It encodes CATSGGGGETQYF.

This clonotype was seen more than once but under ten times. CDR3 sequence (DNA): TGCAGTGCTATGGTGGGACAGGGCAATCAGCCCCAGCATTTT. It encodes CSAMVGQGNQPQHF. The chain joins TRBV20-1 to TRBJ1-5, with 8 bases identical to TRBD1. CDR3 length: 14 residues. Germline V gene lookup returns CDR1 DFQATT and CDR2 SNEGSKA (reference sequence). V dropped 4 bases and J dropped 2; count of bases not matched to a gene: 4.

This clonotype was detected only a few times. V is TRBV6-5 and J is TRBJ1-3; D is uncertain. Germline-derived CDR1 and CDR2 are MNHEY and SVGAGI. The CDR3 sequence is 15 residues long. The ends were cut back, 5 bases at V and 0 bases at J, with 11 bases in the middle. In DNA form, the CDR3 reads TGTGCCAGCAGTGAGGACCTCAGCTCTGGAAACACCATATATTTT. Translating gives CASSEDLSSGNTIYF.

This clonotype occurred a few times. The chain uses TRBV24-1 and TRBJ2-3; D uncertain. CDR1 is KGHDR and CDR2 is SFDVKD in the germline V gene. CDR3 length: 15 residues. V was trimmed by 3 bases and J by 0 bases, leaving 9 bases between them. This chain's CDR3 is CATSDPFASTDTQYF. Written as DNA, the CDR3 is TGTGCCACCAGTGATCCGTTCGCTAGCACAGATACGCAGTATTTT.

This clonotype has more than one count but fewer than ten. The V and J genes are TRBV5-4 and TRBJ1-1; D uncertain. This CDR3 has 13 amino acids. Germline CDR1 and CDR2: SGHNT and YYREEE (reference sequence). Deletions cut 0 bases from V and 8 bases from J, with 11 bases between. The CDR3 DNA reads TGTGCCAGCAGCTTGGATGACGGTAGAGAAGCTTTCTTT. Amino acids: CASSLDDGREAFF. The variable domain in full, completed from reference TRBV5-4 and TRBJ1-1, reads ETGVTQSPTHLIKTRGQQVTLRCSSQSGHNTVSWYQQALGQGPQFIFQYYREEENGRGNFPPRFSGLQFPNYSSELNVNALELDDSALYLCASSLDDGREAFFGQGTRLTVV.

The V gene is TRBV7-6, the J gene TRBJ2-2, with D possibly called TRBD1 or TRBD2 (6 bases each). The V gene lost 0 bases and the J gene lost 6 bases, with 8 bases spanning the gap. Germline V gene sequence: CDR1 SGHVS, CDR2 FNYEAQ. CDR3 size: 14 residues. The CDR3 DNA reads as TGTGCCAGCAGCTTAGCGGGGGGCGCCGGGGAGCTGTTTTTT. This codes for CASSLAGGAGELFF.

The chain carries TRBV7-2 and TRBJ2-7; possible D gene TRBD1, 6 bases. Germline loops: CDR1 SGHTA, CDR2 FQGNSA. Trimming took 4 bases from V and 3 from J, leaving 25 bases between them. The CDR3 spans 18 residues. The CDR3 loop is CASSWTPNRVGKYYEQYF. The CDR3 nucleotides read TGTGCCAGCAGCTGGACCCCTAACAGGGTAGGAAAGTACTACGAGCAGTACTTC.

This chain connects TRBV7-2 to TRBJ1-2; D gene unclear. The CDR3 spans 12 residues. In germline, CDR1 is SGHTA, CDR2 FQGNSA. Trimming cost V 1 base and J 5 bases, with 5 bases left between them. The CDR3 region has the DNA TGTGCCAGCAGCTTAGTATCTTATGGCTACACCTTC. Amino acid sequence: CASSLVSYGYTF.

The chain carries TRBV7-6 and TRBJ2-7, with 9 positions matching TRBD2. V trimming: 4 bases; J trimming: 6 bases; junction bases outside the gene matches: 1. Germline CDR1 and CDR2: SGHVS and FNYEAQ. The CDR3 has 12 amino acids. The CDR3: CASSSAGGEQYF. CDR3 bases: TGTGCCAGCAGCTCAGCGGGGGGCGAGCAGTACTTC. Complete variable domain (other parts from reference TRBV7-6 and TRBJ2-7): GAGVSQSPRYKVTKRGQDVALRCDPISGHVSLYWYRQALGQGPEFLTYFNYEAQQDKSGLPNDRFSAERPEGSISTLTIQRTEQRDSAMYRCASSSAGGEQYFGPGTRLTVT.